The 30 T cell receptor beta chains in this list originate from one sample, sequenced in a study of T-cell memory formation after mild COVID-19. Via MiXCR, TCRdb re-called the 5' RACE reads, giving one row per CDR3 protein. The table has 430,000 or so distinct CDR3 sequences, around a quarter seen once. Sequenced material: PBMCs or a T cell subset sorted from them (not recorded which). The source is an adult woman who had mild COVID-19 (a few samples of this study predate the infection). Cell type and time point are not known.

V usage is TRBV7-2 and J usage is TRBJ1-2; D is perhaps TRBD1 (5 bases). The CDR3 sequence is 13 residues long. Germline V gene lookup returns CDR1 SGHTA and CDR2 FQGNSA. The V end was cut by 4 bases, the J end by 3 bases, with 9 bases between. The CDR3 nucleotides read TGTGCCAGCAGCTCGGGGCACTACTATGGCTACACCTTC. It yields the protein CASSSGHYYGYTF. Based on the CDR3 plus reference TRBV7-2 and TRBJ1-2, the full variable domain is GAGVSQSPSNKVTEKGKDVELRCDPISGHTALYWYRQSLGQGLEFLIYFQGNSAPDKSGLPSDRFSAERTGGSVSTLTIQRTQQEDSAVYLCASSSGHYYGYTFGSGTRLTVV.

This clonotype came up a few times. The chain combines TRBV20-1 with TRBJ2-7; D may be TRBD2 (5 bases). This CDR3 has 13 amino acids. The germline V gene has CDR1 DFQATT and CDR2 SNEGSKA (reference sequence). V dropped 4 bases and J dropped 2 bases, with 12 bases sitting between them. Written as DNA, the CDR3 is TGCAGTGCTACTCCGAGCGGAACCTACGAGCAGTACTTC. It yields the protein CSATPSGTYEQYF.

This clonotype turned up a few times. The CDR3 sequence is CSARDGGTSGGSSYNEQFF. As DNA, the CDR3 is TGCAGTGCTAGAGATGGTGGGACTAGCGGGGGGAGTTCCTACAATGAGCAGTTCTTC. The V gene is TRBV20-1, the J gene TRBJ2-1; 15 nucleotides line up with TRBD2. The length of the CDR3 is 19 residues. CDR1 and CDR2 (germline): DFQATT, SNEGSKA (reference sequence). Losses at the gene ends were 0 bases for V and 1 base for J; bases not matched to a gene: 7.

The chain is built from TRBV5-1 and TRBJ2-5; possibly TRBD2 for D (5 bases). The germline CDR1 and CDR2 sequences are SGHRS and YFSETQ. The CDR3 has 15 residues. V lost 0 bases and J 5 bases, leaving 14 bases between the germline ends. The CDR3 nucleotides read TGCGCCAGCAGCTTGGCCCCGGGGATGGGGGAGACCCAGTACTTC. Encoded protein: CASSLAPGMGETQYF.

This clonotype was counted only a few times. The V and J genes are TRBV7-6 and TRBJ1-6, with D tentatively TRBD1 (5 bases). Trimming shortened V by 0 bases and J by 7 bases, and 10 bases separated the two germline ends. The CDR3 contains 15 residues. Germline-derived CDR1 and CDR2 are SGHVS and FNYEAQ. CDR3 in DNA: TGTGCCAGCAGCTTAGCGCGGGGACTAAATTCACCCCTCCACTTT. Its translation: CASSLARGLNSPLHF.

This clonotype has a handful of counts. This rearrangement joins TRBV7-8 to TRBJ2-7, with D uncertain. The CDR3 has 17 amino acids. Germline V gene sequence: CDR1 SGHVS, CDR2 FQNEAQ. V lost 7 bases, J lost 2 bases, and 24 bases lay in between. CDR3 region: CASTPVSGRWPTYEQYF. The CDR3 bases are TGTGCCAGCACCCCAGTATCCGGTAGGTGGCCGACCTACGAGCAGTACTTC.

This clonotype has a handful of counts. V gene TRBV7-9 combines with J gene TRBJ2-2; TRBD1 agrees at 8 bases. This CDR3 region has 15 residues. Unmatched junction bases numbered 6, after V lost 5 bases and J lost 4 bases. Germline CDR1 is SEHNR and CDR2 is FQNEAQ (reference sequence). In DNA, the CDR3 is TGTGCCAGCAGCCATGGACAGGGTCCCACCGGGGAGCTGTTTTTT. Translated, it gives CASSHGQGPTGELFF.

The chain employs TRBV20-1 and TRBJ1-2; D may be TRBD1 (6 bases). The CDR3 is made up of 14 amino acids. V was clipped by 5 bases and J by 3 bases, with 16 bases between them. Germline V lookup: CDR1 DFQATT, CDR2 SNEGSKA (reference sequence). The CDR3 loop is CSAYKGQIDYGYTF. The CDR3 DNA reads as TGCAGTGCTTATAAAGGACAGATTGACTATGGCTACACCTTC.

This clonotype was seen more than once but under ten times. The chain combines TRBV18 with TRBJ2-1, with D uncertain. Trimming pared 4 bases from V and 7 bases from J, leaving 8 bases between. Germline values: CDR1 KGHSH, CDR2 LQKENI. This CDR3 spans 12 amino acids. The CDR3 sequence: CASSHLENEQFF. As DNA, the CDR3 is TGTGCCAGCTCACACTTAGAGAATGAGCAGTTCTTC.

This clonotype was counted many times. This chain's CDR3 is CSASPSGDYQPQHF. In DNA, the CDR3 is TGCAGTGCTAGTCCCTCAGGGGACTATCAGCCCCAGCATTTT. The V call is TRBV20-1, the J call TRBJ1-5, with TRBD1 as a possible D gene (6 bases). Germline V CDR1 and CDR2: DFQATT, SNEGSKA (reference sequence). The CDR3 runs 14 residues. V lost 3 bases, J lost 5 bases, and 14 bases lay in between.

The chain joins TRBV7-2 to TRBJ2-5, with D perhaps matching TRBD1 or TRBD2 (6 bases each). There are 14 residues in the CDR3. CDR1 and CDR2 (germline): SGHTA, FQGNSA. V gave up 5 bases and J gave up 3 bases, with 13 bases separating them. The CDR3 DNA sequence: TGTGCCAGCAGCGTCGGGGGCTTAAAAGAGACCCAGTACTTC. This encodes CASSVGGLKETQYF. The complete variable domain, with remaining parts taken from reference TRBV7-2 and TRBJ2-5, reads GAGVSQSPSNKVTEKGKDVELRCDPISGHTALYWYRQSLGQGLEFLIYFQGNSAPDKSGLPSDRFSAERTGGSVSTLTIQRTQQEDSAVYLCASSVGGLKETQYFGPGTRLLVL.

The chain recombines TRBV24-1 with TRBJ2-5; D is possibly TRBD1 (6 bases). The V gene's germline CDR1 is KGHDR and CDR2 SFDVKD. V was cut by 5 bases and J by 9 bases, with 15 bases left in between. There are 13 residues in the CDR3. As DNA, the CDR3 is TGTGCCACCAGTGCCGTCTCTAGACAGGCCCAGTACTTC. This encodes CATSAVSRQAQYF.

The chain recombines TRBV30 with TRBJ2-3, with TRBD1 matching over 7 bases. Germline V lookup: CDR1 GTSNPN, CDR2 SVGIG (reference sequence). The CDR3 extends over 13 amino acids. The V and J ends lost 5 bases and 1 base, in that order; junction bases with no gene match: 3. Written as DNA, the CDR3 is TGTGCCTGGGTCCAGGGGGGCACAGATACGCAGTATTTT. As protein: CAWVQGGTDTQYF.

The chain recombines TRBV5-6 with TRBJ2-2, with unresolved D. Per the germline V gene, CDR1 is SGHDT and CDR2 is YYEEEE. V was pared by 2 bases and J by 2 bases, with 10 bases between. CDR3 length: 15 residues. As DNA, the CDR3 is TGTGCCAGCAGCTTTTTAGGCCTTAACACCGGGGAGCTGTTTTTT. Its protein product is CASSFLGLNTGELFF.

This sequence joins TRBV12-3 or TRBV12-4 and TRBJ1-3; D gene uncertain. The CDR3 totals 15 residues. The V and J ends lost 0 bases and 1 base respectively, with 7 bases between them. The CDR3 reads CASSLASRSGNTIYF. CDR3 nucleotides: TGTGCCAGCAGTTTAGCGAGTCGTTCTGGAAACACCATATATTTT.

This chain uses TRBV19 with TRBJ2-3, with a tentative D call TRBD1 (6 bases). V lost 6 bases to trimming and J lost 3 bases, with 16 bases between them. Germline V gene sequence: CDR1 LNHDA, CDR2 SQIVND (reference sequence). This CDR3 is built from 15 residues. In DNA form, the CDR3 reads TGTGCCAGTAGCTTGACAGGTTGGGGGACAGATACGCAGTATTTT. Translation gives CASSLTGWGTDTQYF. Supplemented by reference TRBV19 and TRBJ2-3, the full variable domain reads DGGITQSPKYLFRKEGQNVTLSCEQNLNHDAMYWYRQDPGQGLRLIYYSQIVNDFQKGDIAEGYSVSREKKESFPLTVTSAQKNPTAFYLCASSLTGWGTDTQYFGPGTRLTVL.

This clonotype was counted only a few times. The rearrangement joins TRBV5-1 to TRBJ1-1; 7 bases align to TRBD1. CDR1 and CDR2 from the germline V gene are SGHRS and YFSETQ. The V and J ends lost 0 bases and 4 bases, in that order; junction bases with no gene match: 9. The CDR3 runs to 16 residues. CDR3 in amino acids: CASSLGVQGRFTEAFF. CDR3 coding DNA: TGCGCCAGCAGCTTGGGTGTACAGGGGCGGTTCACTGAAGCTTTCTTT.

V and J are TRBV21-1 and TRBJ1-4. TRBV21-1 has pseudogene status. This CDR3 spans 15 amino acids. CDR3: CASSKAGQTNEKLFF. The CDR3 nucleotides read TGTGCCAGCAGCAAAGCGGGGCAGACTAATGAAAAACTGTTTTTT.

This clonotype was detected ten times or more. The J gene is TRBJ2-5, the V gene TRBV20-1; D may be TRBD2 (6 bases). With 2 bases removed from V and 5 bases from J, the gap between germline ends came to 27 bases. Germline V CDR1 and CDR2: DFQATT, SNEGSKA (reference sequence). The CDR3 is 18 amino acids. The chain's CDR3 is CSARPRELPGTQRETQYF. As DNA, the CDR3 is TGCAGTGCTAGACCCAGGGAATTACCCGGGACTCAAAGGGAGACCCAGTACTTC.

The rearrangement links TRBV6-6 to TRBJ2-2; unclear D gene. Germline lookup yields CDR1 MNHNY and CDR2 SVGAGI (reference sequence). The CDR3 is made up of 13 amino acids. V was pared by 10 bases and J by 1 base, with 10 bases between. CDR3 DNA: TGTGCCACCGGAGTCAGGAACACCGGGGAGCTGTTTTTT. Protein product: CATGVRNTGELFF.

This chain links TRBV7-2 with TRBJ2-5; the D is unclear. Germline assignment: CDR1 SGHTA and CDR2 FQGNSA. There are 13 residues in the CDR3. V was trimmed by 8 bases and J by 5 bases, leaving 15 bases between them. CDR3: CASGHSVVETQYF. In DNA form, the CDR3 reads TGTGCCAGCGGCCACAGCGTGGTGGAGACCCAGTACTTC.

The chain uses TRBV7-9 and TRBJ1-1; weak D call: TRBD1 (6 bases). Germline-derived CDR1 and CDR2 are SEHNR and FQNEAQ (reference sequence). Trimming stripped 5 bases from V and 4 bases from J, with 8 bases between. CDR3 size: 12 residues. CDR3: CASSEGVTEAFF. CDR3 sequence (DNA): TGTGCCAGCAGCGAGGGGGTCACTGAAGCTTTCTTT.

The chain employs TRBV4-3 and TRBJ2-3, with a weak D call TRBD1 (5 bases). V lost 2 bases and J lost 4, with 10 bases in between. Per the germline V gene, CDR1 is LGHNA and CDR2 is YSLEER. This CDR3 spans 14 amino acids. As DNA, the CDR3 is TGCGCCAGCAGCCAAAGCCTAGGGGCAGATACGCAGTATTTT. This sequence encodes CASSQSLGADTQYF.

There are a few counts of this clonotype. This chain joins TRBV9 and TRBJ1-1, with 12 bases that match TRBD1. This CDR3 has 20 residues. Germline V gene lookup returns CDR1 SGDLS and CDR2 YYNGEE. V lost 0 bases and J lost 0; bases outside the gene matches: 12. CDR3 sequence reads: CASSVGLGDRGPMMNTEAFF. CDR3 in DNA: TGTGCCAGCAGCGTAGGCTTGGGGGACAGGGGGCCTATGATGAACACTGAAGCTTTCTTT.

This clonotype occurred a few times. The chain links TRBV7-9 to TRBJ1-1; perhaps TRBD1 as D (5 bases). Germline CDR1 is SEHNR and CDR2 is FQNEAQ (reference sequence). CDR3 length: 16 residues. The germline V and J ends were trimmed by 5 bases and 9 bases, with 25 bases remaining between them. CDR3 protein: CASSPRLSTDVMKAFF. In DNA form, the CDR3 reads TGTGCCAGCAGCCCACGTTTGTCGACAGACGTGATGAAAGCTTTCTTT. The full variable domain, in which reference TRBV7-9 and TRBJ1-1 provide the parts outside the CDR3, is DTGVSQNPRHKITKRGQNVTFRCDPISEHNRLYWYRQTLGQGPEFLTYFQNEAQLEKSRLLSDRFSAERPKGSFSTLEIQRTEQGDSAMYLCASSPRLSTDVMKAFFGQGTRLTVV.

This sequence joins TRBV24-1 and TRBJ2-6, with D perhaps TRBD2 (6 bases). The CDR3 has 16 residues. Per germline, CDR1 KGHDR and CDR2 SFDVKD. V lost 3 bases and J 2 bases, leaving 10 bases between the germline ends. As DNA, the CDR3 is TGTGCCACCAGTGATCGGGGACTGACTGGGGCCAACGTCCTGACTTTC. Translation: CATSDRGLTGANVLTF.

CDR3 residues: CASSDYAETQYF. In DNA form, the CDR3 reads TGTGCCAGCAGTGATTACGCAGAGACCCAGTACTTC. The chain has TRBV2 and TRBJ2-5; D uncertain. V was clipped by 3 bases and J by 4 bases, with 6 bases between them. The CDR3 sequence is 12 residues long. Germline lookup yields CDR1 SNHLY and CDR2 FYNNEI.

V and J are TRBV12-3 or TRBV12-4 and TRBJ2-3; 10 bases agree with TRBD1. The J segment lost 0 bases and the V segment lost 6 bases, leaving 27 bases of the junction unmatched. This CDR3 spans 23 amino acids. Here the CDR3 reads CASRGIGTGASWVDPSSTDTQYF. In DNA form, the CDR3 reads TGTGCCAGCAGGGGAATCGGGACAGGGGCTTCTTGGGTAGACCCGTCTAGCACAGATACGCAGTATTTT.

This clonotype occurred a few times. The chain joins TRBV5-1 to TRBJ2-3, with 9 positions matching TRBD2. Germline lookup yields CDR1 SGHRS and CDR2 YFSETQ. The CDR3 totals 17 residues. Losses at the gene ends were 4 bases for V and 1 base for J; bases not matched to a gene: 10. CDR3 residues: CASSPRQAGGRTDTQYF. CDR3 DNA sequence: TGCGCCAGCAGCCCCCGCCAGGCGGGAGGGCGCACAGATACGCAGTATTTT.

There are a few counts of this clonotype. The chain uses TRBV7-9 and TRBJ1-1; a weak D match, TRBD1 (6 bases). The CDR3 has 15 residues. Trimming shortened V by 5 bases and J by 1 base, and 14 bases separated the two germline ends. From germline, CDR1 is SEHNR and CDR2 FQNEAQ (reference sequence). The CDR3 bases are TGTGCCAGCAGCGGGGTGGGGGGCAGGAACACTGAAGCTTTCTTT. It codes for CASSGVGGRNTEAFF.